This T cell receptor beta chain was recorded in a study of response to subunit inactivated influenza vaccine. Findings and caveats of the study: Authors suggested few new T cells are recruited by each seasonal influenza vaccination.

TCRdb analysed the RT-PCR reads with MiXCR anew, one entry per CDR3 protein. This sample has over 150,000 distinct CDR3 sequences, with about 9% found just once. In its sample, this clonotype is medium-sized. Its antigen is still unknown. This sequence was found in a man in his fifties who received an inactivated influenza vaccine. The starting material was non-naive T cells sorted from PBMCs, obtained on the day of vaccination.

CDR3 residues: CASSLWGGITDTQYF. The CDR3 coding sequence is TGTGCCAGCAGCCTCTGGGGGGGTATCACAGATACGCAGTATTTT. The V call is TRBV7-8, the J call TRBJ2-3; 7 bases agree with TRBD2. This CDR3 contains 15 residues. Trimming removed 5 bases from V and 2 bases from J; junction bases left unmatched: 7. Germline V gives CDR1 SGHVS, CDR2 FQNEAQ.